The sequence of this TCR beta chain was determined in a study of blood T cell repertoires in COVID-19. This CDR3 is 15 amino acids long. V shed 5 bases and J shed 2 bases, with 16 bases lying between them. In germline, CDR1 is SGHTA, CDR2 FQGNSA. Method: immunoSEQ multiplex PCR; TCRdb's copy keeps in-frame clones and lacks some. Of more than 300,000 clones listed, around 90% are singletons. The TCR originated in a young woman who had recovered from COVID-19. J is TRBJ2-7 and V is TRBV7-2, with a weak D call TRBD2 (5 bases). Sequencing was carried out using PBMCs or T cells enriched from blood (not recorded which). CDR3 in DNA: TGTGCCAGCAGCACGGGGTTCGGGCCCCCCTACGAGCAGTACTTC. Protein: CASSTGFGPPYEQYF.